The 20 T cell receptor beta chains listed next were all sequenced from one sample in a study of blood T cell repertoires in COVID-19. Sequencing used immunoSEQ multiplex PCR; TCRdb keeps in-frame clones, though not all of them. The sample lists 120,000 or so clones; roughly 79% were seen once. The sequenced sample consisted of peripheral blood. These receptor sequences come from a man aged 70 or older with acute or convalescent COVID-19.

The chain combines TRBV6-1 with TRBJ2-3, with 7 bases fitting TRBD2. The CDR3 extends over 16 amino acids. Germline CDR1 reads MNHNS; CDR2 reads SASEGT. V gave up 4 bases and J gave up 0 bases; unmatched junction bases: 7. The CDR3 is CASSALGLVSTDTQYF. The CDR3 DNA reads TGTGCCAGCAGTGCCCTTGGACTAGTGAGCACAGATACGCAGTATTTT.

This sequence joins TRBV5-6 and TRBJ1-2, with TRBD1 matching over 9 bases. The V and J ends lost 4 bases and 6 bases, in that order; junction bases with no gene match: 7. The CDR3 has 14 amino acids. Germline loops: CDR1 SGHDT, CDR2 YYEEEE. The CDR3: CASSVGQGIHGYTF. The CDR3 bases are TGTGCCAGCAGCGTAGGACAGGGGATACATGGCTACACCTTC. Combining the CDR3 with reference TRBV5-6 and TRBJ1-2 gives the whole variable domain DAGVTQSPTHLIKTRGQQVTLRCSPKSGHDTVSWYQQALGQGPQFIFQYYEEEERQRGNFPDRFSGHQFPNYSSELNVNALLLGDSALYLCASSVGQGIHGYTFGSGTRLTVV.

V and J are TRBV19 and TRBJ2-7; tentative D call: TRBD2 (5 bases). This CDR3 region has 14 residues. Germline loops: CDR1 LNHDA, CDR2 SQIVND (reference sequence). The V and J ends lost 3 bases and 0 bases respectively, with 9 bases between them. This CDR3 is CASSMAGNSYEQYF. The CDR3 DNA sequence: TGTGCCAGTAGTATGGCCGGGAACTCCTACGAGCAGTACTTC.

V is TRBV7-2 and J is TRBJ2-2, with unresolved D. V lost 0 bases, J lost 8 bases, and 7 bases lay in between. The CDR3 has 13 residues. The germline V gene has CDR1 SGHTA and CDR2 FQGNSA. The CDR3 bases are TGTGCCAGCAGCTTAGCGCGGCAGGGGGAGCTGTTTTTT. Translation: CASSLARQGELFF.

The CDR3 DNA is TGTGCCAGCAGCGGACAGGGCTTGGAAAAACTGTTTTTT. It specifies CASSGQGLEKLFF. This chain links TRBV7-2 with TRBJ1-4; 8 bases are shared with TRBD1. After removal of 5 bases from V and 8 bases from J, the junction contained 4 bases not matched to a gene. Germline loops: CDR1 SGHTA, CDR2 FQGNSA. This CDR3 contains 13 residues.

The count of this clone is one. V usage is TRBV5-1 and J usage is TRBJ1-2; no definite D call. Trimming shortened V by 1 base and J by 8 bases, and 15 bases separated the two germline ends. This CDR3 contains 14 residues. Germline assignment: CDR1 SGHRS and CDR2 YFSETQ. The CDR3 here is CASSLLWGAKGYTF. The CDR3 DNA follows: TGCGCCAGCAGCTTGCTATGGGGAGCAAAGGGCTACACCTTC. Together with reference TRBV5-1 and TRBJ1-2, the CDR3 gives the full variable domain: KAGVTQTPRYLIKTRGQQVTLSCSPISGHRSVSWYQQTPGQGLQFLFEYFSETQRNKGNFPGRFSGRQFSNSRSEMNVSTLELGDSALYLCASSLLWGAKGYTFGSGTRLTVV.

V is TRBV6-6 and J is TRBJ1-1; maybe TRBD1 (5 bases). Trimming removed 5 bases from V and 6 bases from J, with 25 bases in between. Germline values: CDR1 MNHNY, CDR2 SVGAGI (reference sequence). The CDR3 runs to 17 residues. CDR3 in amino acids: CASSPRVGVRDSSEAFF. Written as DNA, the CDR3 is TGTGCCAGCAGTCCCCGGGTGGGTGTCAGGGATTCCTCTGAAGCTTTCTTT.

The table lists this clone with a count of one. This sequence joins TRBV7-2 and TRBJ1-3, with D perhaps TRBD1 (5 bases). The CDR3 consists of 16 residues. From germline, CDR1 is SGHTA and CDR2 FQGNSA. V lost 1 base and J lost 4, with 14 bases in between. Written as DNA, the CDR3 is TGTGCCAGCAGCTTAGAACCAGGGCGAAAAGGAAACACCATATATTTT. This sequence encodes CASSLEPGRKGNTIYF.

The CDR3 nucleotides read TGTGCCAGCAGCTCACAGGCAGGGGGCTACACCTTC. Translation: CASSSQAGGYTF. V gene TRBV6-5 combines with J gene TRBJ1-2, with D tentatively TRBD1 (5 bases). The CDR3 extends over 12 amino acids. The V end lost 6 bases, the J end lost 8 bases, and 13 bases lay between the germline ends. Looked up from germline, CDR1 is MNHEY and CDR2 is SVGAGI.

This rearrangement joins TRBV11-3 to TRBJ2-7; TRBD2 aligns across 8 bases. Germline V gives CDR1 SGHNT, CDR2 YENEEA. Trimming cost V 2 bases and J 2 bases; bases outside gene matches: 2. The CDR3 has 14 amino acids. CDR3 loop: CASSLLAGTYEQYF. CDR3 DNA sequence: TGTGCCAGCAGCTTATTAGCGGGGACCTACGAGCAGTACTTC.

V usage is TRBV9 and J usage is TRBJ2-7, with D perhaps TRBD1 (6 bases). There are 15 residues in the CDR3. In germline, CDR1 is SGDLS, CDR2 YYNGEE. Trimming took 3 bases from V and 2 from J, leaving 15 bases between them. CDR3 sequence: CASSALVQGTYEQYF. The CDR3 bases are TGTGCCAGCAGCGCCCTCGTTCAGGGGACCTACGAGCAGTACTTC.

This clone was observed a few times. The chain carries TRBV5-4 and TRBJ1-1; D not resolved. The CDR3 loop spans 14 amino acids. Trimming stripped 2 bases from V and 4 bases from J, with 12 bases between. From germline, CDR1 is SGHNT and CDR2 YYREEE (reference sequence). The CDR3 DNA is TGTGCCAGCAGCTTACTAAGTGGTGGCACTGAAGCTTTCTTT. This translates into CASSLLSGGTEAFF.

The chain employs TRBV5-1 and TRBJ1-1, with D possibly TRBD1 on 5 matching bases. The CDR3 has 13 residues. The V and J ends lost 4 bases and 4 bases respectively, with 11 bases between them. Per the germline V gene, CDR1 is SGHRS and CDR2 is YFSETQ. As DNA, the CDR3 is TGCGCCAGCAGCCAGGGCGACACCACTGAAGCTTTCTTT. Its translation is CASSQGDTTEAFF. Full variable domain (outside the CDR3, taken from reference TRBV5-1 and TRBJ1-1): KAGVTQTPRYLIKTRGQQVTLSCSPISGHRSVSWYQQTPGQGLQFLFEYFSETQRNKGNFPGRFSGRQFSNSRSEMNVSTLELGDSALYLCASSQGDTTEAFFGQGTRLTVV.

The chain has TRBV5-8 and TRBJ1-5, with unresolved D. This CDR3 spans 11 amino acids. V dropped 2 bases and J dropped 8 bases, with 5 bases sitting between them. Germline-derived CDR1 and CDR2 are SGHTS and YDEGEE. The CDR3 DNA is TGTGCCAGCAGCTTCCCAAAGCCCCAGCATTTT. The encoded protein is CASSFPKPQHF.

The V gene is TRBV12-5, the J gene TRBJ1-2; possible D gene TRBD1, 6 bases. The ends were cut back, 1 base at V and 3 bases at J, with 15 bases in the middle. The CDR3 is 16 residues long. Germline V gene data show CDR1 as LGHNT and CDR2 as FRNRAP. The CDR3 spells CASGLGPGGADYGYTF. The CDR3 region has the DNA TGTGCTAGTGGTTTGGGCCCGGGGGGGGCTGACTATGGCTACACCTTC. Full variable domain (remainder filled in from reference TRBV12-5 and TRBJ1-2): DARVTQTPRHKVTEMGQEVTMRCQPILGHNTVFWYRQTMMQGLELLAYFRNRAPLDDSGMPKDRFSAEMPDATLATLKIQPSEPRDSAVYFCASGLGPGGADYGYTFGSGTRLTVV.

V is TRBV4-3 and J is TRBJ1-1, with D tentatively TRBD1 (6 bases). Germline V gene data show CDR1 as LGHNA and CDR2 as YSLEER. This CDR3 spans 16 amino acids. With 4 bases removed from V and 1 base from J, the gap between germline ends came to 16 bases. CDR3 bases: TGCGCCAGCAGCCTCCTAGTGGGGGCCGGGAACACTGAAGCTTTCTTT. It specifies CASSLLVGAGNTEAFF.

This chain joins TRBV6-6 and TRBJ1-5, with D unresolved. Trimming stripped 5 bases from V and 3 bases from J, with 8 bases between. This CDR3 contains 13 residues. Germline CDR1 MNHNY, CDR2 SVGAGI (reference sequence). CDR3 in amino acids: CASSAGSNQPQHF. The CDR3 coding sequence is TGTGCCAGCAGTGCAGGATCCAATCAGCCCCAGCATTTT.

The sample holds one count of this clone. This chain joins TRBV4-2 and TRBJ2-7; TRBD2 aligns across 13 bases. This CDR3 spans 17 amino acids. V lost 0 bases, J lost 4 bases, and 6 bases stayed unmatched. Germline V lookup: CDR1 LGHNA, CDR2 YNFKEQ. The CDR3 DNA sequence: TGTGCCAGCAGCCAAGATATTAGACTAGCGGGGGGTTACGAGCAGTACTTC. Translation: CASSQDIRLAGGYEQYF.

The chain uses TRBV29-1 and TRBJ2-3; D perhaps matches TRBD2 (5 bases). The CDR3 spans 18 residues. Trimming shortened V by 0 bases and J by 0 bases, and 19 bases separated the two germline ends. Germline V lookup: CDR1 SQVTM, CDR2 ANQGSEA. The CDR3 bases are TGCAGCGTTGAAGATCTAATTATGCCCGGGGAGAGCACAGATACGCAGTATTTT. Amino acid sequence: CSVEDLIMPGESTDTQYF.

This rearrangement joins TRBV6-5 to TRBJ1-1, with 8 positions matching TRBD1. Germline assignment: CDR1 MNHEY and CDR2 SVGAGI. Trimming cost V 6 bases and J 5 bases; bases outside gene matches: 8. This CDR3 comprises 14 residues. The CDR3 region is CASSPRTGWTEAFF. CDR3 bases: TGTGCCAGCAGCCCGAGGACAGGGTGGACTGAAGCTTTCTTT.